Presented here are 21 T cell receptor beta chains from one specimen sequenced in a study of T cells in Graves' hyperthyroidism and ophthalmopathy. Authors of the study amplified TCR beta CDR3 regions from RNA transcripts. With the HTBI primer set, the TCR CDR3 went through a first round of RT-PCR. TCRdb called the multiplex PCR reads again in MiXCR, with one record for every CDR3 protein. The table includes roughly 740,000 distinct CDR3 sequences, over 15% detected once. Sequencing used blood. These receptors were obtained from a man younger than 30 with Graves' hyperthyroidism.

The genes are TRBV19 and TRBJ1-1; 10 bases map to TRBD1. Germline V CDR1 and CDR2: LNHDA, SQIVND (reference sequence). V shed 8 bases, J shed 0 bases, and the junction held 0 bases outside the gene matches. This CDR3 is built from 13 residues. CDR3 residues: CASGQGVNTEAFF. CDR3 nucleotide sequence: TGTGCCAGTGGACAGGGGGTGAACACTGAAGCTTTCTTT.

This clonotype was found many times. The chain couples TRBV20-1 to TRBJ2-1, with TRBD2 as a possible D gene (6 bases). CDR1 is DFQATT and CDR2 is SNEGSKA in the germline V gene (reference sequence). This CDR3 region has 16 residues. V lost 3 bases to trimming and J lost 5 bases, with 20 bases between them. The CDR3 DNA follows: TGCAGTGCTAGGTTCGTCGGGAGATGGTTGGACAATGAGCAGTTCTTC. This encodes CSARFVGRWLDNEQFF.

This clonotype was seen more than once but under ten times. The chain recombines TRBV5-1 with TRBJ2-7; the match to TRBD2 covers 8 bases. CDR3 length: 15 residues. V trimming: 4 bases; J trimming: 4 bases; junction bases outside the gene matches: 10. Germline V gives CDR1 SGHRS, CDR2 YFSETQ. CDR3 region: CASSRPPSGLYEQYF. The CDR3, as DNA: TGCGCCAGCAGCCGTCCGCCTAGCGGGCTTTACGAGCAGTACTTC.

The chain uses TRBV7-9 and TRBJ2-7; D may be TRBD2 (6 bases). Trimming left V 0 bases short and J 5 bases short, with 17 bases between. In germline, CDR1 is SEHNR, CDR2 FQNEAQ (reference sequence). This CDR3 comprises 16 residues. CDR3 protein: CASSLAIWTGDHEQYF. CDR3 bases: TGTGCCAGCAGCTTAGCGATCTGGACGGGAGACCACGAGCAGTACTTC.

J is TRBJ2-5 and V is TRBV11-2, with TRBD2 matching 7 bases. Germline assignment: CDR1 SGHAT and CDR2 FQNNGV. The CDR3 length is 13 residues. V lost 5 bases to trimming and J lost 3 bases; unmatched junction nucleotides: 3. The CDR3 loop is CASSTSVEETQYF. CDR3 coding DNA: TGTGCCAGCAGCACTAGCGTGGAAGAGACCCAGTACTTC.

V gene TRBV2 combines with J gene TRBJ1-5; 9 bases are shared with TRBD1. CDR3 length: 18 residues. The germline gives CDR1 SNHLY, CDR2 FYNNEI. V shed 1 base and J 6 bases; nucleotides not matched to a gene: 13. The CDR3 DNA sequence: TGTGCCAGCAGTGAAGAGGGGGTCGGACAGGGGATGTTTCAGCCCCAGCATTTT. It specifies CASSEEGVGQGMFQPQHF.

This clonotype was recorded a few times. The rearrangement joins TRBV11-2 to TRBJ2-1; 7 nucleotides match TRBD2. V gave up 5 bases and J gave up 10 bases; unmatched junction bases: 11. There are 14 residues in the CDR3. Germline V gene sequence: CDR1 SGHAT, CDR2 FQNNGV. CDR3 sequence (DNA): TGTGCCAGCAGCCTCCCCCGACTAGCAGGGGAGCAGTTCTTC. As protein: CASSLPRLAGEQFF.

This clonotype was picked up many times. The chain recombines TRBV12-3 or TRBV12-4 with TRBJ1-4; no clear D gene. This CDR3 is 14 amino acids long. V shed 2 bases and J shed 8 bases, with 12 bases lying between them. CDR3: CASSLWGTGEKLFF. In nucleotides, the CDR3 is TGTGCCAGCAGTTTATGGGGAACGGGGGAAAAACTGTTTTTT.

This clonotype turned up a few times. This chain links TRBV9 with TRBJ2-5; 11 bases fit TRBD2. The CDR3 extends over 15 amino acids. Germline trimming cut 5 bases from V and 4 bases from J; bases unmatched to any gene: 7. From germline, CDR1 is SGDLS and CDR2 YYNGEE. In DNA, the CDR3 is TGTGCCAGCAGTAATGACCTAGCGGGAGGAGAGACCCAGTACTTC. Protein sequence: CASSNDLAGGETQYF. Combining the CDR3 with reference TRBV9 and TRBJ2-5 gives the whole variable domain DSGVTQTPKHLITATGQRVTLRCSPRSGDLSVYWYQQSLDQGLQFLIQYYNGEERAKGNILERFSAQQFPDLHSELNLSSLELGDSALYFCASSNDLAGGETQYFGPGTRLLVL.

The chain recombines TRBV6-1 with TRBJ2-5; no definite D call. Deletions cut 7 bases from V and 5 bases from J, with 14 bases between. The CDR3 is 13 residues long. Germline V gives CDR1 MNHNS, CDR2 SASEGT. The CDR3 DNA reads TGTGCCAGCATGGGCGGTGGAAGGGAGACCCAGTACTTC. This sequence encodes CASMGGGRETQYF.

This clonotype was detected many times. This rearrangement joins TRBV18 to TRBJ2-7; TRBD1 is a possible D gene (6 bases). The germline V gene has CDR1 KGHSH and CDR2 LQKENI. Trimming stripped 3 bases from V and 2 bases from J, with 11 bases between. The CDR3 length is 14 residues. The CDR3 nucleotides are TGTGCCAGCTCACCTAGACAGGTTACCTACGAGCAGTACTTC. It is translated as CASSPRQVTYEQYF.

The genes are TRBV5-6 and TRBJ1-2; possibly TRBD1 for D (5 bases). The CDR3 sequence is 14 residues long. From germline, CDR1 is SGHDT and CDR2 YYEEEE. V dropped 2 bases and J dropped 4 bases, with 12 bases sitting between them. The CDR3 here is CASSLRGSVYGYTF. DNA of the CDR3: TGTGCCAGCAGCTTAAGGGGTTCTGTCTATGGCTACACCTTC. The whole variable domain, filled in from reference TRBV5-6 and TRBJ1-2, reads DAGVTQSPTHLIKTRGQQVTLRCSPKSGHDTVSWYQQALGQGPQFIFQYYEEEERQRGNFPDRFSGHQFPNYSSELNVNALLLGDSALYLCASSLRGSVYGYTFGSGTRLTVV.

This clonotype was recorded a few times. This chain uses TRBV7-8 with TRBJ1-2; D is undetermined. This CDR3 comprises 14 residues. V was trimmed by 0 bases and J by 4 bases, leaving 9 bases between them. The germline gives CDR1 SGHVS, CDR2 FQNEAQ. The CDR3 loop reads CASSLASSLYGYTF. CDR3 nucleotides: TGTGCCAGCAGCTTAGCCTCTTCCCTCTATGGCTACACCTTC.

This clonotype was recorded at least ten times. The CDR3 region is CASSSYTTYEQYF. The CDR3 DNA reads TGTGCCAGCAGTTCCTACACCACCTACGAGCAGTACTTC. The chain couples TRBV2 to TRBJ2-7; D gene unclear. The germline V gene encodes CDR1 SNHLY and CDR2 FYNNEI. The length of the CDR3 is 13 residues. Trimming pared 5 bases from V and 2 bases from J, leaving 10 bases between.

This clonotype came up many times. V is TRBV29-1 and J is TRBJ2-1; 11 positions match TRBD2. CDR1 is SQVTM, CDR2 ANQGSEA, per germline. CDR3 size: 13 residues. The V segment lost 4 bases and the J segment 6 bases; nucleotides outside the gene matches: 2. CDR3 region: CSVVLAGGNEQFF. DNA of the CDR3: TGCAGCGTTGTTCTAGCGGGAGGCAATGAGCAGTTCTTC.

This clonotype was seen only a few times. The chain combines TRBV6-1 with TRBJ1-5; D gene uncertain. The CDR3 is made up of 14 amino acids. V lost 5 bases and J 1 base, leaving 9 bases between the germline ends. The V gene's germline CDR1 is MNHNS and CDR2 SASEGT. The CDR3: CASSTPDSNQPQHF. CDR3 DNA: TGTGCCAGCAGTACCCCAGACAGCAATCAGCCCCAGCATTTT.

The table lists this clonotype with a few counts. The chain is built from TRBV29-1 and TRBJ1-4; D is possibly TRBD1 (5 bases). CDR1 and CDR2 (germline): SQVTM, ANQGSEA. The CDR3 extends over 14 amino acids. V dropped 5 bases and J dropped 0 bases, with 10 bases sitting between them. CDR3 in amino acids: CSVSTGATNEKLFF. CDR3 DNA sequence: TGCAGCGTTAGCACAGGTGCAACTAATGAAAAACTGTTTTTT.

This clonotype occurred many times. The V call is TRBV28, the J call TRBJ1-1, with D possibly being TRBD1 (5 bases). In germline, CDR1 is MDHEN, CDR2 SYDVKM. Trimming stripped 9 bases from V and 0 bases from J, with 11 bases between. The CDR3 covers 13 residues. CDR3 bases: TGTGCCAGTATTCAGGGCATGAACACTGAAGCTTTCTTT. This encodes CASIQGMNTEAFF. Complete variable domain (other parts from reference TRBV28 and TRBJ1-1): DVKVTQSSRYLVKRTGEKVFLECVQDMDHENMFWYRQDPGLGLRLIYFSYDVKMKEKGDIPEGYSVSREKKERFSLILESASTNQTSMYLCASIQGMNTEAFFGQGTRLTVV.

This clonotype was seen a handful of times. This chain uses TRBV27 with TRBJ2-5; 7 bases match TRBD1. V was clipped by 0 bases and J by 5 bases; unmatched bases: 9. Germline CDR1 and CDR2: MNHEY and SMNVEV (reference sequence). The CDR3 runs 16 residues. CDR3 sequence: CASSLSGQGVGETQYF. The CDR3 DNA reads TGTGCCAGCAGTTTATCGGGGCAGGGGGTGGGGGAGACCCAGTACTTC.

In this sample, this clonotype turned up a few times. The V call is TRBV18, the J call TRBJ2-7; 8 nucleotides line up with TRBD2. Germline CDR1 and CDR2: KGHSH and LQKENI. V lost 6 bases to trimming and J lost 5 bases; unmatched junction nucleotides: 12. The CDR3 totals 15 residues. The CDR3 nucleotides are TGTGCCAGCTCTCCTCGACGGGCGGGAGGCCACGAGCAGTACTTC. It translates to CASSPRRAGGHEQYF.

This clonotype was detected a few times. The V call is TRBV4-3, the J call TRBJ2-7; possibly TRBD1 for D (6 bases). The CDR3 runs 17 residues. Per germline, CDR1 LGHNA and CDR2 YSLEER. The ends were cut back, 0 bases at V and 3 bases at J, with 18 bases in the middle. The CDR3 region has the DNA TGCGCCAGCAGCCAAGAGTCCGGGACAAGCCCTTTCTACGAGCAGTACTTC. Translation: CASSQESGTSPFYEQYF.